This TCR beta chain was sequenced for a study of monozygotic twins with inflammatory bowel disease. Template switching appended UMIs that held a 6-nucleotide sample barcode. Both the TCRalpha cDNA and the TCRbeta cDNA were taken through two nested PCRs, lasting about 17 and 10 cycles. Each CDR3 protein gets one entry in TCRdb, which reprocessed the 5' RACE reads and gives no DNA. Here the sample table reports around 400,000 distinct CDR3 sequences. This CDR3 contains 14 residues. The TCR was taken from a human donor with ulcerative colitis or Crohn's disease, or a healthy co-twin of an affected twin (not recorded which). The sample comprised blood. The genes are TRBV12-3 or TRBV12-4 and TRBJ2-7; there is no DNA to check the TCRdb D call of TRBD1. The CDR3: CASSLMQGGYEQYF.